A selection of T cell receptor beta chains follows, all from one sample in a study of blood T cell repertoires in COVID-19. The protocol was immunoSEQ multiplex PCR, while the TCRdb copy is restricted to in-frame clones and leaves out a portion. The sample lists 250,000 to 300,000 clones, around 78% seen once, with about 4.5% in the top ten. Sample: peripheral blood. These receptors were taken from a man aged 60 to 75 who had recovered from COVID-19. Each CDR3 is given with its conserved first and last residue. The size entry is marked missing in some rows and otherwise reads once, few, many or a size class.

J	size	V	CDR3
TRBJ2-1	.	TRBV5-8	CASSFYRYNEQFF
TRBJ2-5	.	TRBV6-1	CASSEVAASGGAYQETQYF
TRBJ2-2	.	TRBV28	CASTSGTNTGELFF
TRBJ2-3	.	TRBV28	CASSRPRDTNTQYF
TRBJ2-1	.	TRBV4-2	CASSQDSWDSPYNEQFF
TRBJ1-1	.	TRBV5-1	CASQTTGGVNTEAFF
TRBJ1-2	.	TRBV7-2	CASTRDRGNYGYTF
TRBJ1-5	.	TRBV19	CASSIYTGGGGNQPQHF
TRBJ2-7	few	TRBV7-9	CASRPDTSYEQYF
TRBJ1-5	few	TRBV10-3	CAISKAAGNNQPQHF
TRBJ1-1	.	TRBV6-5	CASSYTGINTEAFF
TRBJ2-6	.	TRBV5-1	CASKQGNGANVLTF
TRBJ2-3	few	TRBV29-1	CSAENTDTQYF
TRBJ2-1	.	TRBV6-5	CASTVGTGLNEQFF
TRBJ2-2	.	TRBV19	CASSMGHRTGELFF
TRBJ1-5	.	TRBV2	CASRGIKGSNQPQHF
TRBJ1-6	few	TRBV2	CASSWDRVNSPLHF
TRBJ2-1	once	TRBV5-1	CASSPGTSGGNEQFF
TRBJ2-1	.	TRBV9	CASSVDLTGGTYNEQFF
TRBJ1-4	once	TRBV11-2	CASSSGGGATNEKLFF
TRBJ2-3	.	TRBV7-3	CASSLTTDRVFPDTQYF
TRBJ2-1	.	TRBV27	CASSLPSPPPEQFF